This TCR beta chain derives from a study of neoadjuvant nivolumab and ipilimumab in lung cancer. The V and J ends lost 7 bases and 0 bases respectively, with 10 bases between them. This CDR3 has 14 amino acids. The V gene's germline CDR1 is WSHSY and CDR2 SAAADI. Measured with immunoSEQ multiplex PCR; TCRdb has only the in-frame clones, and not every one. Counted here are 25,000 to 30,000 clones, roughly 80% occurring once; the ten biggest clones make up more than 6.5%. This clone rates as medium-sized. Sequencing used tumor tissue, obtained after neoadjuvant nivolumab, alone or with ipilimumab, at or shortly before surgery. This TCR came from an adult with non-small cell lung cancer. The V call is TRBV10-2, the J call TRBJ1-3; D possibly corresponds to TRBD1 (5 bases). CDR3 DNA sequence: TGCGCCAGCACCGACAGCTTCTCTGGAAACACCATATATTTT. The encoded protein is CASTDSFSGNTIYF.